This TCR beta chain was sequenced for a study of human T cells and chemical hapten exposure. The time point denotes: pre-sensitization, week 0. As to treatment: therapeutic diphenylcyclopropenone sensitization with weekly scalp DPC. Germline V CDR1 and CDR2: WSHSY, SAAADI. The CDR3 contains 15 residues. The trim removed 7 bases at V and 3 bases at J, leaving 7 bases unmatched. TCRdb re-derived calls from the RACE reads in MiXCR, one entry per CDR3 protein. Altogether about 120,000 distinct CDR3 sequences are present, about 13% being singletons, with the ten largest covering 2.5% to 3%. The TCR originated in a woman aged 18-29 years with alopecia areata. Some clones in this sample may be carry-over from other donors' samples. The sequencing used whole blood, collected in connection with sensitization to the hapten diphenylcyclopropenone (DPC). V is TRBV10-2 and J is TRBJ2-3; 10 bases line up with TRBD2. CDR3 in DNA: TGCGCCAGCACCTTAGCGGGGGGAAGAACAGATACGCAGTATTTT. It is translated as CASTLAGGRTDTQYF.